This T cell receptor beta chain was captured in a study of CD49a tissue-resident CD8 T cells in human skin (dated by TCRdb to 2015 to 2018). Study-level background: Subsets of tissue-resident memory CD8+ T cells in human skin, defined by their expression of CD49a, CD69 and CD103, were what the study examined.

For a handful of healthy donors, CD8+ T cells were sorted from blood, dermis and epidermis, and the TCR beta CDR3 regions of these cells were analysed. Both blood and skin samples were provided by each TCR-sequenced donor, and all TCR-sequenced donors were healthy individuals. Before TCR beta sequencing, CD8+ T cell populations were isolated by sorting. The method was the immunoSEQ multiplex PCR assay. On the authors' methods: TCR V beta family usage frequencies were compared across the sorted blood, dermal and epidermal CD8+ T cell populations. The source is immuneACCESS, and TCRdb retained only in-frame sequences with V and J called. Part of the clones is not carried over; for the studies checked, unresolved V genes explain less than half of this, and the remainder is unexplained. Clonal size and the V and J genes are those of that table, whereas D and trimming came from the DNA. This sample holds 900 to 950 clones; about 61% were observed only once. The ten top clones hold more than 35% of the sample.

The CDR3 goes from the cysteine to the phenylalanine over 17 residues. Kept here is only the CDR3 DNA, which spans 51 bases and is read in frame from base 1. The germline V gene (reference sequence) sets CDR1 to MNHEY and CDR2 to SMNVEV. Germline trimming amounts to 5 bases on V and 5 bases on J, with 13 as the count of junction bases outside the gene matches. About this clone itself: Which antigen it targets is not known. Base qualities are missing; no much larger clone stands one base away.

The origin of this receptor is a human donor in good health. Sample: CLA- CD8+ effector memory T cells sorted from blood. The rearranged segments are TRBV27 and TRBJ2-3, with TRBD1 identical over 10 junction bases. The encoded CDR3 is CASSLASGTGEEDTQYF. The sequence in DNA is TGTGCCAGCAGTCTCGCCTCCGGGACAGGGGAAGAAGATACGCAGTATTTT.